The rows below give T cell receptor beta chains drawn from one sample of a study of cytomegalovirus exposure and HLA in healthy donors. Measured with immunoSEQ multiplex PCR; TCRdb has only the in-frame clones, and not every one. The repertoire holds about 140,000 clones, with about two thirds as singletons. The sample was PBMCs. The source of these receptors is a man aged 25-40 years in good health and CMV-seropositive. Both conserved end residues are part of each CDR3. The D gene is left open where the match is weak. Not every row has a clone size; where given, it reads once, few, many or a size class.

abundance	v_gene	j_gene	len	d_gene	CDR3aa	CDR3nt
NA	TRBV25-1	TRBJ2-7	15	TRBD1	CASSEPGTGGREQYF	TGTGCCAGCAGTGAACCCGGGACAGGGGGCCGCGAGCAGTACTTC
NA	TRBV27	TRBJ2-7	14	NA	CASSPLTGQREQYF	TGTGCCAGCAGCCCCCTGACGGGCCAGCGGGAGCAGTACTTC
NA	TRBV5-1	TRBJ2-3	13	NA	CASSPWSADTQYF	TGCGCCAGCAGCCCTTGGTCGGCAGATACGCAGTATTTT
NA	TRBV28	TRBJ1-1	11	NA	CASSLQGEAFF	TGTGCCAGCAGTTTACAGGGTGAAGCTTTCTTT
NA	TRBV10-3	TRBJ1-2	13	TRBD1	CAAREGTGEGYTF	TGTGCCGCCAGGGAGGGGACAGGGGAAGGCTACACCTTC
NA	TRBV6-5	TRBJ1-2	16	TRBD1	CASSYRRDRKNYGYTF	TGTGCCAGCAGTTACAGACGGGACAGAAAGAACTATGGCTACACCTTC
few	TRBV6-5	TRBJ2-7	14	NA	CASSYAENSYEQYF	TGTGCCAGCAGTTACGCGGAAAACTCCTACGAGCAGTACTTC
NA	TRBV11-3	TRBJ2-1	15	TRBD1	CASSPPGQGYNEQFF	TGTGCCAGCAGCCCTCCGGGACAGGGATACAATGAGCAGTTCTTC
NA	TRBV28	TRBJ1-5	12	NA	CASSSQGQPQHF	TGTGCCAGCAGTTCCCAGGGGCAGCCCCAGCATTTT
few	TRBV27	TRBJ2-4	14	NA	CATKAGAGGNIQYF	TGTGCCACCAAAGCGGGAGCAGGGGGAAACATTCAGTACTTC
few	TRBV7-8	TRBJ2-7	13	NA	CASSLAARPEQYF	TGTGCCAGCAGCTTAGCCGCCAGGCCGGAGCAGTACTTC
once	TRBV30	TRBJ2-2	15	NA	CAWEAPGKNTGELFF	TGTGCCTGGGAAGCCCCGGGGAAGAACACCGGGGAGCTGTTTTTT
few	TRBV10-3	TRBJ1-2	14	NA	CAIRKQGIDYGYTF	TGTGCCATCAGGAAACAGGGCATAGACTATGGCTACACCTTC
NA	TRBV28	TRBJ2-1	15	TRBD2	CASSFSSGRIDEQFF	TGTGCCAGCAGTTTTTCGAGCGGGAGGATCGATGAGCAGTTCTTC
NA	TRBV5-1	TRBJ1-2	14	NA	CASSLDGRNYGYTF	TGCGCCAGCAGCTTGGATGGCAGGAACTATGGCTACACCTTC
few	TRBV5-1	TRBJ2-3	17	TRBD2	CASSAGLAVGSTDTQYF	TGCGCCAGCAGCGCGGGACTAGCGGTAGGAAGCACAGATACGCAGTATTTT
NA	TRBV23-1	TRBJ1-4	15	NA	CASNTPGHGDEKLFF	TGCGCCAGCAATACACCGGGACACGGCGATGAAAAACTGTTTTTT
NA	TRBV7-8	TRBJ2-7	13	NA	CASSFQGPYEQYF	TGTGCCAGCAGCTTTCAGGGGCCCTACGAGCAGTACTTC
NA	TRBV5-6	TRBJ2-1	14	NA	CASSIGGSSNEQFF	TGTGCCAGCAGCATTGGGGGGTCAAGTAATGAGCAGTTCTTC
once	TRBV14	TRBJ2-3	17	NA	CASSPPAARKYTDTQYF	TGTGCCAGCAGCCCCCCCGCCGCCAGAAAATACACAGATACGCAGTATTTT
NA	TRBV7-2	TRBJ1-5	15	NA	CASSLAAGQGQPQHF	TGTGCCAGCAGCTTAGCGGCAGGGCAAGGTCAGCCCCAGCATTTT
NA	TRBV19	TRBJ2-1	14	NA	CASSTPPGYREQFF	TGTGCCAGTAGTACCCCCCCGGGGTATAGGGAGCAGTTCTTC
NA	TRBV10-3	TRBJ1-5	14	TRBD1	CATRQGWGDQPQHF	TGTGCCACCCGACAGGGATGGGGGGATCAGCCCCAGCATTTT
NA	TRBV21-1	TRBJ1-1	17	NA	CASPPGGQGAFWTEAFF	TGTGCCAGCCCCCCGGGGGGACAGGGGGCCTTTTGGACTGAAGCTTTCTTT
NA	TRBV18	TRBJ1-5	15	NA	CASSPPWAGDQPQHF	TGTGCCAGCTCACCGCCCTGGGCCGGGGATCAGCCCCAGCATTTT
NA	TRBV27	TRBJ1-5	14	NA	CASSLGGRNQPQHF	TGTGCCAGCAGTCTGGGGGGGCGTAATCAGCCCCAGCATTTT
NA	TRBV4-1	TRBJ2-7	14	NA	CASSQADPSGEQYF	TGCGCCAGCAGCCAAGCGGACCCTTCGGGAGAGCAGTACTTC
once	TRBV7-9	TRBJ1-5	16	NA	CASSLDQGYSNQPQHF	TGTGCCAGCAGCTTAGATCAGGGTTATAGCAATCAGCCCCAGCATTTT